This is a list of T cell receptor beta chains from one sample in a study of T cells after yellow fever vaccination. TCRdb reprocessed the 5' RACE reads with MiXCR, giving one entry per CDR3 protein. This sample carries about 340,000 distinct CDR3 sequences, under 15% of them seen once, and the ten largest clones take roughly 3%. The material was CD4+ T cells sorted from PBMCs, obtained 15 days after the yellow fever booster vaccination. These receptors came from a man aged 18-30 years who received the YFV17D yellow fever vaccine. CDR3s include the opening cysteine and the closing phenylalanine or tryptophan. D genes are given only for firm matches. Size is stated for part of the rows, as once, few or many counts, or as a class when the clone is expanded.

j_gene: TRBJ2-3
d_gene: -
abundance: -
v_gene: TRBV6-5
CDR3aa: CASSYSNPGRNTQYF
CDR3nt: TGTGCCAGCAGTTACTCGAATCCAGGGCGAAATACGCAGTATTTT

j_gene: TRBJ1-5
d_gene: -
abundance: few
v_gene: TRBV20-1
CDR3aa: CSARAGARQPQHF
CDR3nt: TGCAGTGCAAGAGCGGGGGCGCGTCAGCCCCAGCATTTT

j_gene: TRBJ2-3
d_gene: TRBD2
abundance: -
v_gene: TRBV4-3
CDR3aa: CASSQESGGASTDTQYF
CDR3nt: TGCGCCAGCAGCCAAGAGAGCGGGGGGGCGAGCACAGATACGCAGTATTTT

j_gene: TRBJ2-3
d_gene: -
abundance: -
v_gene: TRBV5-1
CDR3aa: CASSPSRTDTQYF
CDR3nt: TGCGCCAGCAGCCCAAGTCGGACAGATACGCAGTATTTT

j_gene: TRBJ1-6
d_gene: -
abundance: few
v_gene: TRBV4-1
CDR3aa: CASSQDRGRNSPLHF
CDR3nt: TGCGCCAGCAGCCAAGATCGGGGTAGGAATTCACCCCTCCACTTT

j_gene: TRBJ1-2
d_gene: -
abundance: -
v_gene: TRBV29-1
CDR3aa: CSLGPYTF
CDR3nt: TGCAGCCTTGGACCTTACACCTTC

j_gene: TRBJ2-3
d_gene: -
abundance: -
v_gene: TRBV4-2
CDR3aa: CASSQGQGVTDTQYF
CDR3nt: TGTGCCAGCAGCCAAGGGCAGGGAGTCACAGATACGCAGTATTTT

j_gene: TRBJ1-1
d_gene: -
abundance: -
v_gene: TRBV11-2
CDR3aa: CASSLHGGSVNTEAFF
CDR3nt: TGTGCCAGCAGCTTGCACGGGGGGAGTGTGAACACTGAAGCTTTCTTT

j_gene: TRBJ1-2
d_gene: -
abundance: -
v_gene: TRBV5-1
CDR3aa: CASSPGVTYGYTF
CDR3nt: TGCGCCAGCAGCCCGGGGGTGACCTATGGCTACACCTTC

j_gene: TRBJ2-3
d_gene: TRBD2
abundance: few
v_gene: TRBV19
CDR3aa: CASSPIAGGAADTQYF
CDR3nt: TGTGCCAGTAGTCCCATCGCGGGGGGGGCGGCAGATACGCAGTATTTT

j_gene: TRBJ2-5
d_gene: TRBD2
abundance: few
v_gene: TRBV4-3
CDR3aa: CASSQARTSGQETQYF
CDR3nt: TGCGCCAGCAGCCAAGCTAGGACTAGCGGCCAAGAGACCCAGTACTTC

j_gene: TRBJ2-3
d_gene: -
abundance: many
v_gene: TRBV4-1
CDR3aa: CASSQEDRDTQYF
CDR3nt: TGCGCCAGCAGCCAAGAAGATCGAGATACGCAGTATTTT

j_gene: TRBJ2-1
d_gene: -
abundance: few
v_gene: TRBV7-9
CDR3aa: CASSSGTGPFWQFF
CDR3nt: TGTGCCAGCAGCTCCGGGACGGGTCCATTCTGGCAGTTCTTC

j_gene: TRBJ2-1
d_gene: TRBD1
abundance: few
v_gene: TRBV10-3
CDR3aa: CAIRDRDRLNEQFF
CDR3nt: TGTGCCATCAGAGACCGGGACAGGCTCAATGAGCAGTTCTTC

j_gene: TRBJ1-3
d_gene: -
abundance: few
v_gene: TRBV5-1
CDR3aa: CASSLESSVPNTIYF
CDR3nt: TGCGCCAGCAGCTTGGAATCGTCAGTACCAAACACCATATATTTT

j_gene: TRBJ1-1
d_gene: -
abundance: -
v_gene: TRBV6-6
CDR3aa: CASSPGGLNTEAFF
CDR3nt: TGTGCCAGCAGCCCGGGAGGATTGAACACTGAAGCTTTCTTT

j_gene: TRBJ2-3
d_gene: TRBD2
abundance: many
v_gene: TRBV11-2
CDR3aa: CASSFLAGGTDTQYF
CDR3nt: TGTGCCAGCAGCTTTCTTGCGGGGGGAACAGATACGCAGTATTTT

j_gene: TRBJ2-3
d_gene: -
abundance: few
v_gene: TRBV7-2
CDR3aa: CASSARGLMSTQYF
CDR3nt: TGTGCCAGCAGCGCCCGAGGGCTAATGTCGACGCAGTATTTT

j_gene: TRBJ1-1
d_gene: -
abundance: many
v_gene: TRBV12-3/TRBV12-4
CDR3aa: CASSLVLGLNTEAFF
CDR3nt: TGTGCCAGCAGTTTAGTTCTGGGGTTGAACACTGAAGCTTTCTTT

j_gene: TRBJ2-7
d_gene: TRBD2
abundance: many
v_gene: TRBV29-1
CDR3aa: CSVAERESSYEQYF
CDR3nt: TGCAGCGTTGCGGAGCGGGAAAGCTCCTACGAGCAGTACTTC